One TCR beta chain is described in this entry. This entry comes from a study of blood T cell repertoires in COVID-19. The authors' processing: Quantification of nucleated cells was approximated via reference gene primer amplification. Clones were read by immunoSEQ multiplex PCR, and TCRdb kept only the in-frame ones, dropping some. That table furnishes V, J and clone size, whereas the DNA furnished D and trimming. The table records around 200,000 clones, 81% of them present only once. Sequencing was performed on PBMCs or T cells enriched from blood (not recorded which). This clonotype was obtained from a man aged 40-49 years who had recovered from COVID-19.

Here the CDR3 reads CAWGRGQGGQPQHF. CDR3 nucleotides: TGTGCCTGGGGGCGGGGGCAGGGTGGTCAGCCCCAGCATTTT. V is TRBV30 and J is TRBJ1-5; D perhaps matches TRBD1 (6 bases). V lost 5 bases and J 6 bases, leaving 17 bases between the germline ends. The length of the CDR3 is 14 residues. Per germline, CDR1 GTSNPN and CDR2 SVGIG (reference sequence).